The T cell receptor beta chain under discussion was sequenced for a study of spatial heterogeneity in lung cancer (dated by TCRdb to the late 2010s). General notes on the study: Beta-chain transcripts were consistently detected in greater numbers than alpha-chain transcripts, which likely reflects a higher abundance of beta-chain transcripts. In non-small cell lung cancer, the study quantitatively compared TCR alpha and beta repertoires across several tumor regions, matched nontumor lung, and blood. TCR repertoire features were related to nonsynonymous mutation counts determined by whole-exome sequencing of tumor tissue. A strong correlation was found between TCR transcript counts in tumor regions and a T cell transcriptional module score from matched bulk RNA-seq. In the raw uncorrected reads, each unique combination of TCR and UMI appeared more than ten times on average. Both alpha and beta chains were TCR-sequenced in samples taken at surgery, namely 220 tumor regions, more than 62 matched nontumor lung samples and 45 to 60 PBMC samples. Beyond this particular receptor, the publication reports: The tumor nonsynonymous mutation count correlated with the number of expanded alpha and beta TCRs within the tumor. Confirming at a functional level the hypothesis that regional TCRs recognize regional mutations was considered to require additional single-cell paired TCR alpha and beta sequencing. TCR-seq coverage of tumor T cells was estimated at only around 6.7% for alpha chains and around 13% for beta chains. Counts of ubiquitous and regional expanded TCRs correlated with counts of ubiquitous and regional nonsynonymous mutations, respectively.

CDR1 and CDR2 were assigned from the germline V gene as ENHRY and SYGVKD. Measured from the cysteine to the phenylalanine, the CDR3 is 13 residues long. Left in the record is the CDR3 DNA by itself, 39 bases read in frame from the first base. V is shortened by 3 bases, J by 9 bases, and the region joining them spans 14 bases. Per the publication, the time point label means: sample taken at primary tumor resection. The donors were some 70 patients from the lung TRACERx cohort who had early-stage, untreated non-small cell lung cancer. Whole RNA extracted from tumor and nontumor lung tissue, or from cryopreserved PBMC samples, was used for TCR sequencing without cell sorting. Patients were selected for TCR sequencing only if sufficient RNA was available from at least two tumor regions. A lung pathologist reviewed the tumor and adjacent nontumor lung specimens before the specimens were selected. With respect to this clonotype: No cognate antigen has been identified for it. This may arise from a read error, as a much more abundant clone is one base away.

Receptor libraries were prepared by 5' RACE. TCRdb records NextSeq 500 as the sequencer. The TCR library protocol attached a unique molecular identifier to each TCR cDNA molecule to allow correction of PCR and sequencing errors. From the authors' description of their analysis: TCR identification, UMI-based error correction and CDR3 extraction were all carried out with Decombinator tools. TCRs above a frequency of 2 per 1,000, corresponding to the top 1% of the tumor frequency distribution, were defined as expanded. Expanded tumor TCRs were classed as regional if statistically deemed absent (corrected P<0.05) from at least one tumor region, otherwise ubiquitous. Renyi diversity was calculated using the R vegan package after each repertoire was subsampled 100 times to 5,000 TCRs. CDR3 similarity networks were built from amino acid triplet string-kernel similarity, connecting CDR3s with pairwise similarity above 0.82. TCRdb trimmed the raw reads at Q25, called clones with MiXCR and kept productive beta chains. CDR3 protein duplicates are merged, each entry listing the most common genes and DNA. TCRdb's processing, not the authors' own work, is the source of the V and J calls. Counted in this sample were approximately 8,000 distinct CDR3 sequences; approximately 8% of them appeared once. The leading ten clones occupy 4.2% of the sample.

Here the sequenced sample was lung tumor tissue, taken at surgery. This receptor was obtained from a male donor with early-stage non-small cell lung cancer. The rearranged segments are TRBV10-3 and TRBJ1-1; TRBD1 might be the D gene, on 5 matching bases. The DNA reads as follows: TGTGCCATCAGTGAACGGGCCAGGGAAAAAGCTTTCTTT. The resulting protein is CAISERAREKAFF.